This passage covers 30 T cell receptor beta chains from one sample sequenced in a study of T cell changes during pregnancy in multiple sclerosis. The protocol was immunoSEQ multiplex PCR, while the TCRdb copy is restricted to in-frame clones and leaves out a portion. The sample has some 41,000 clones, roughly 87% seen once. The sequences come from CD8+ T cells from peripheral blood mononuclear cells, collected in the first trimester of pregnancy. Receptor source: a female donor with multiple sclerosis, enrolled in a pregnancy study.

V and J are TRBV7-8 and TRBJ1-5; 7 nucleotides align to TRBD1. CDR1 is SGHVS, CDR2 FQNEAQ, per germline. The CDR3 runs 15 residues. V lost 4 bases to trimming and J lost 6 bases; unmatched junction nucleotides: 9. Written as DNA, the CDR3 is TGTGCCAGCAGCTACCGGGACAGAAAGACTCAGCCCCAGCATTTT. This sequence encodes CASSYRDRKTQPQHF.

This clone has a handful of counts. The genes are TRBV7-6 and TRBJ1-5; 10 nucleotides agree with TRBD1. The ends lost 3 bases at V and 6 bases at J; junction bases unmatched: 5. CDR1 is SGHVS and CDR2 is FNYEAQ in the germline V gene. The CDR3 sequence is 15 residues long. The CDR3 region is CASSLGTGVGQPQHF. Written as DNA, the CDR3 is TGTGCCAGCAGCTTGGGGACAGGGGTTGGTCAGCCCCAGCATTTT. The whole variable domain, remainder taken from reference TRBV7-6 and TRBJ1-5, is GAGVSQSPRYKVTKRGQDVALRCDPISGHVSLYWYRQALGQGPEFLTYFNYEAQQDKSGLPNDRFSAERPEGSISTLTIQRTEQRDSAMYRCASSLGTGVGQPQHFGDGTRLSIL.

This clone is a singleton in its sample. CDR3 sequence (DNA): TGTGCCAGCAGCGGGGGGGAAACTGAAGCTTTCTTT. This encodes CASSGGETEAFF. The genes are TRBV5-4 and TRBJ1-1; weak D call: TRBD1 (5 bases). V lost 4 bases, J lost 5 bases, and 9 bases lay in between. Germline V gene sequence: CDR1 SGHNT, CDR2 YYREEE (reference sequence). The CDR3 consists of 12 residues.

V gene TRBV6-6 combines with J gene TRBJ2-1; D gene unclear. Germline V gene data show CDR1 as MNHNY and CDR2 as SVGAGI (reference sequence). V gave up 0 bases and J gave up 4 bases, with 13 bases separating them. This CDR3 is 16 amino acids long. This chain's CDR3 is CASSYSSQALYNEQFF. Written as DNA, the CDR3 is TGTGCCAGCAGTTACTCGTCCCAGGCCTTATACAATGAGCAGTTCTTC.

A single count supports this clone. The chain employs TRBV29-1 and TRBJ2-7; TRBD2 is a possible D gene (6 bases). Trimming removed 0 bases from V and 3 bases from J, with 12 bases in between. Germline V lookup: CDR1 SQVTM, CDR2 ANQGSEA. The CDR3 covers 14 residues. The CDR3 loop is CSVEDGQGLYEQYF. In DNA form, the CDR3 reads TGCAGCGTTGAAGATGGCCAGGGACTCTACGAGCAGTACTTC.

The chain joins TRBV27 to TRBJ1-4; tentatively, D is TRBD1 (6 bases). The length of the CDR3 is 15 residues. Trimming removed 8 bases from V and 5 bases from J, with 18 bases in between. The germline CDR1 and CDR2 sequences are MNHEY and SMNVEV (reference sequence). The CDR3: CASGHPGQRNEKLFF. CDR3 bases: TGTGCCAGCGGCCACCCGGGACAACGAAATGAAAAACTGTTTTTT.

The CDR3 protein is CASSSSLGRATGEQFF. The CDR3 DNA reads as TGTGCCAGCAGCTCCTCCTTAGGGCGGGCGACGGGAGAGCAGTTCTTC. The V gene is TRBV11-3, the J gene TRBJ2-1, with TRBD2 as a possible D gene (5 bases). The CDR3 runs to 16 residues. Trimming removed 4 bases from V and 10 bases from J, with 23 bases in between. Germline V gene data show CDR1 as SGHNT and CDR2 as YENEEA.

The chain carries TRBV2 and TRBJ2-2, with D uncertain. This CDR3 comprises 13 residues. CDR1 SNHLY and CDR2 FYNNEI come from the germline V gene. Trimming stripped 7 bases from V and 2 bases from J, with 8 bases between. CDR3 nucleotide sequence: TGTGCCAGCACGTTACTTAACACCGGGGAGCTGTTTTTT. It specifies CASTLLNTGELFF.

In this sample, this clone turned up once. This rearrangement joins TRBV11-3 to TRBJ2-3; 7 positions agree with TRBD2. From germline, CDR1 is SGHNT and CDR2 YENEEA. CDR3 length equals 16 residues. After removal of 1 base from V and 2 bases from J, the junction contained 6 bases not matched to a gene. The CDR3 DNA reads TGTGCCAGCAGCTTAGGGGTCAGGGACTACACAGATACGCAGTATTTT. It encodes CASSLGVRDYTDTQYF.

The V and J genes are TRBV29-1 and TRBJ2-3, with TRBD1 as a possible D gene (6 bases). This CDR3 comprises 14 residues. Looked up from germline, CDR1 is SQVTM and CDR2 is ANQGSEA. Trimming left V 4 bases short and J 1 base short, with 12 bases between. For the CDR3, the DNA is TGCAGCGTTGTCCCAGGGGATCGCACAGATACGCAGTATTTT. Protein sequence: CSVVPGDRTDTQYF.

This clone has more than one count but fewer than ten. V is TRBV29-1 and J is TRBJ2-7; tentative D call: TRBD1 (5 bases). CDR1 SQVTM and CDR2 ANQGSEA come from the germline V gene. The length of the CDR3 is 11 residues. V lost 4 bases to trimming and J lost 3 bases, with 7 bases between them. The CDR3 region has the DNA TGCAGCGTTGCCAGGGACTACGAGCAGTACTTC. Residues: CSVARDYEQYF.

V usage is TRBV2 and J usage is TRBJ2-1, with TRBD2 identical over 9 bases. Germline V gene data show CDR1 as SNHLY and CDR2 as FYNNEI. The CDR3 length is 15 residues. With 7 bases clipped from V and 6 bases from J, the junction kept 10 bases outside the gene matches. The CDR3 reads CASTASSGRSNEQFF. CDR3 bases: TGTGCCAGCACCGCATCCAGCGGGAGGTCCAATGAGCAGTTCTTC.

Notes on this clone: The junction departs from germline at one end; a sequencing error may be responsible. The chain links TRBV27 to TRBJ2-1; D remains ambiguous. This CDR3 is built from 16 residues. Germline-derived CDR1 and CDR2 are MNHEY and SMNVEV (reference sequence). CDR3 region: CASSLLTQISHNEQFF. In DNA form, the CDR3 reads TGTGCCAGCAGTTTATTAACCCAGATCTCCCACAATGAGCAGTTCTTC.

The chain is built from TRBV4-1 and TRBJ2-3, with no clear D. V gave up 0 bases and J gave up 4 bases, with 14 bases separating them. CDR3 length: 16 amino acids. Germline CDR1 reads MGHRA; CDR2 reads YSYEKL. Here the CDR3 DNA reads TGCGCCAGCAGCCAAGATCCAGCAGGTGTTTCAGATACGCAGTATTTT. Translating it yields CASSQDPAGVSDTQYF.

The CDR3 reads CASSLDWRETQYF. In nucleotides, the CDR3 is TGTGCCAGCAGCTTAGATTGGCGGGAGACCCAGTACTTC. The V and J genes are TRBV7-9 and TRBJ2-5; the D is unclear. This CDR3 contains 13 residues. Trimming removed 1 base from V and 5 bases from J, with 8 bases in between. Germline-derived CDR1 and CDR2 are SEHNR and FQNEAQ (reference sequence).

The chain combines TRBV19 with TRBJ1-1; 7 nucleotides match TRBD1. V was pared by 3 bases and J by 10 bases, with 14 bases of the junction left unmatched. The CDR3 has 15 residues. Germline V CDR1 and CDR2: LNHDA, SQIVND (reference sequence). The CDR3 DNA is TGTGCCAGTAGTATGAAGTGGACAGGACCCTTAGGAGCTTTCTTT. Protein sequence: CASSMKWTGPLGAFF.

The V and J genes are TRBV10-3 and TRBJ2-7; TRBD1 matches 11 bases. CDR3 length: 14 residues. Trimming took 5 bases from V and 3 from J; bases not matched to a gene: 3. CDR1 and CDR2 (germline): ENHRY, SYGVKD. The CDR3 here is CAISQGTGGYEQYF. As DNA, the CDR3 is TGTGCCATCAGTCAAGGGACAGGGGGCTACGAGCAGTACTTC.

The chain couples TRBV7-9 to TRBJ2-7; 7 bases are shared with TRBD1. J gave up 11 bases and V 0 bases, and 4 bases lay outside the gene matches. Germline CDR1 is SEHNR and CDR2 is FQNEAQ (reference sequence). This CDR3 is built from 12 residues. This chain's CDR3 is CASSLADRDKYF. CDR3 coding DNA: TGTGCCAGCAGCTTAGCAGACAGGGATAAGTACTTC.

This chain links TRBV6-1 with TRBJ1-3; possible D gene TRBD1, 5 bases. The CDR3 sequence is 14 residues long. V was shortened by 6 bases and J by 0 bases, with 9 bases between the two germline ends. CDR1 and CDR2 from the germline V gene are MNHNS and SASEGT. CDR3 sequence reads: CASRAQVSGNTIYF. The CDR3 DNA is TGTGCCAGCAGGGCACAGGTCTCTGGAAACACCATATATTTT.

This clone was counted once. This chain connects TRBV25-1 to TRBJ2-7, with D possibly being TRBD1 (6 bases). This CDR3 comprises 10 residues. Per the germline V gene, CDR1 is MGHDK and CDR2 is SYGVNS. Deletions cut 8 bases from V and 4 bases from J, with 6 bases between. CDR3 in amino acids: CASQGYEQYF. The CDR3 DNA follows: TGTGCCAGCCAGGGGTACGAGCAGTACTTC.

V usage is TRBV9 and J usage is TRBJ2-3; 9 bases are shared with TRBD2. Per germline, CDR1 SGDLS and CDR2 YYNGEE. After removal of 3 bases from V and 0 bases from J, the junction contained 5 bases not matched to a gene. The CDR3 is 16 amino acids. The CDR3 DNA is TGTGCCAGCAGCGCAGGGACTAGCCTAAGCACAGATACGCAGTATTTT. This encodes CASSAGTSLSTDTQYF.

The CDR3 reads CASSTPRGGSGNTIYF. Written as DNA, the CDR3 is TGTGCCAGCAGCACCCCAAGGGGTGGCTCTGGAAACACCATATATTTT. The J gene is TRBJ1-3, the V gene TRBV13; weak D call: TRBD1 (5 bases). V lost 5 bases and J 0 bases, leaving 14 bases between the germline ends. CDR3 length: 16 residues. CDR1 is PRHDT and CDR2 is FYEKMQ in the germline V gene (reference sequence).

The CDR3 loop reads CASSLGGYSNQPQHF. For the CDR3, the DNA is TGTGCCAGCAGCTTGGGCGGTTATAGCAATCAGCCCCAGCATTTT. The chain recombines TRBV5-5 with TRBJ1-5; no definite D call. Between the trimmed V and J ends, which lost 0 bases and 0 bases, there was a span of 7 bases. CDR1 SGHKS and CDR2 YYEKEE come from the germline V gene (reference sequence). The CDR3 spans 15 residues.

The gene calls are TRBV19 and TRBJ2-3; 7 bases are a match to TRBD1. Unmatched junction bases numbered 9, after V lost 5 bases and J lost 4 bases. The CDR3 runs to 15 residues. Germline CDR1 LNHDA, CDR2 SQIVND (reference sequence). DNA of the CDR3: TGTGCCAGTAGTCGAACACAGGGGTCGGCAGATACGCAGTATTTT. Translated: CASSRTQGSADTQYF. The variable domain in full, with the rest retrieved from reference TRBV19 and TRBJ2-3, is DGGITQSPKYLFRKEGQNVTLSCEQNLNHDAMYWYRQDPGQGLRLIYYSQIVNDFQKGDIAEGYSVSREKKESFPLTVTSAQKNPTAFYLCASSRTQGSADTQYFGPGTRLTVL.

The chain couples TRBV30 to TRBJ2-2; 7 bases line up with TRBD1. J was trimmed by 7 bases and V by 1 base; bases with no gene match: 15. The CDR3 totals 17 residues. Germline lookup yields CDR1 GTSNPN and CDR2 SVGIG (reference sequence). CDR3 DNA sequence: TGTGCCTGGAGTGGGGGTTGGACCAGGGGGTCAATCGGGGAGCTGTTTTTT. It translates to CAWSGGWTRGSIGELFF.

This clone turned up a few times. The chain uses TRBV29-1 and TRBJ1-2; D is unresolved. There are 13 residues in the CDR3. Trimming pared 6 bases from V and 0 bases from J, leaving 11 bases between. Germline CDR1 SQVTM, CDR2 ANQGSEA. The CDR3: CSVAGGTNYGYTF. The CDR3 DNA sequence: TGCAGCGTCGCCGGAGGAACTAACTATGGCTACACCTTC.

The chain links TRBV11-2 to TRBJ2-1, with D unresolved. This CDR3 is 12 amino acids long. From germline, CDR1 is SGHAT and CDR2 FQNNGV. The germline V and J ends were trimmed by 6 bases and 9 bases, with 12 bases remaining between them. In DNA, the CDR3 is TGTGCCAGCAGTTCCACGTGGCTTGAGCAGTTCTTC. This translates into CASSSTWLEQFF.

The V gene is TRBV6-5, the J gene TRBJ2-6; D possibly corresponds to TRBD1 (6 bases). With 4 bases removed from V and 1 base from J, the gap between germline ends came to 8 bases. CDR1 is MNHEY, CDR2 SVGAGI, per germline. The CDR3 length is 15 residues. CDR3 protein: CASSSGVSGANVLTF. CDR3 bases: TGTGCCAGCAGTTCAGGGGTTTCTGGGGCCAACGTCCTGACTTTC.

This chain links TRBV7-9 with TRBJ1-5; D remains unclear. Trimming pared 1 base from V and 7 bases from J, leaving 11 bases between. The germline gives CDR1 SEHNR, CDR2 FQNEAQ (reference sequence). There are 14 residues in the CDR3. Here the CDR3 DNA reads TGTGCCAGCAGCTTAGGAGGCGGCCGGCAGCCCCAGCATTTT. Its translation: CASSLGGGRQPQHF.

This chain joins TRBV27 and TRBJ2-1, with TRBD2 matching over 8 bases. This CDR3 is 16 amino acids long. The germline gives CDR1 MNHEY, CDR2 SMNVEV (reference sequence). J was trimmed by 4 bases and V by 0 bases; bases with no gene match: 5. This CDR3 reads CASSLSRGDPYNEQFF. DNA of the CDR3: TGTGCCAGCAGTTTATCGCGGGGGGATCCATACAATGAGCAGTTCTTC.